This T cell receptor beta chain appears in the sequencing data of a study of response to subunit inactivated influenza vaccine. Findings and limits, study-wide: A suggestion made by the authors is that each seasonal influenza vaccination recruits few new T cells.

As regards this clonotype: The antigen is unknown.

The CDR3 is made up of 14 amino acids. CDR1 is DFQATT and CDR2 is SNEGSKA in the germline V gene (reference sequence). Losses at the gene ends were 6 bases for V and 2 bases for J; bases not matched to a gene: 9. In TCRdb, the RT-PCR reads were re-called with MiXCR into one record per CDR3 protein. The sample lists more than 400,000 distinct CDR3 sequences, approximately 6.9% occurring once. The specimen was PBMCs from blood, collected less than 25 months after vaccination. The TCR originated in a man aged 45 to 75 who received an inactivated influenza vaccine. The rearrangement uses TRBV20-1 and TRBJ1-2, with 7 bases that match TRBD1. The CDR3 here is CSANPGQRNYGYTF. Here the CDR3 DNA reads TGCAGTGCAAATCCGGGACAGAGAAACTATGGCTACACCTTC.